Below, 12 T cell receptor beta chains from the same sample are listed, as sequenced in a study of blood T cell repertoires in COVID-19. The table came from immunoSEQ multiplex PCR; TCRdb's copy has only in-frame clones and leaves some out. The sample includes 210,000 or so clones, more than 80% of them seen just once. The sample taken for sequencing was peripheral blood. The source is a man aged 25 to 40 with COVID-19, enrolled during active disease.

This clone was seen once. This chain connects TRBV6-6 to TRBJ1-1; TRBD1 might be the D (5 bases). V was cut by 0 bases and J by 5 bases, with 7 bases left in between. Germline CDR1 MNHNY, CDR2 SVGAGI (reference sequence). The CDR3 totals 13 residues. For the CDR3, the DNA is TGTGCCAGCAGTTACTCGCGGGGGACTGAAGCTTTCTTT. Its protein is CASSYSRGTEAFF.

The chain has TRBV2 and TRBJ1-2, with 7 bases that match TRBD1. The CDR3 is made up of 14 amino acids. Trimming at V came to 5 bases and at J to 13 bases, leaving 16 bases not matched to a gene. Germline CDR1 is SNHLY and CDR2 is FYNNEI. In DNA form, the CDR3 reads TGTGCCAGCAGTCCCGACAGGGCCACTATCTCTATCACCTTC. Its translation is CASSPDRATISITF.

This clone came up once. V is TRBV19 and J is TRBJ2-1; 10 nucleotides match TRBD1. The CDR3 extends over 16 amino acids. V shed 4 bases and J 4 bases; nucleotides not matched to a gene: 7. CDR1 and CDR2 from the germline V gene are LNHDA and SQIVND (reference sequence). The CDR3 DNA is TGTGCCAGTAGTAGGTCCAGGACAGGGGGATACAATGAGCAGTTCTTC. Residues: CASSRSRTGGYNEQFF.

V gene TRBV19 combines with J gene TRBJ2-1, with D maybe TRBD2 (6 bases). There are 16 residues in the CDR3. The V end was cut by 3 bases, the J end by 3 bases, with 15 bases between. Germline CDR1 is LNHDA and CDR2 is SQIVND (reference sequence). The CDR3 nucleotides are TGTGCCAGTAGTATGGGTTGGGGGGTGCACTACAATGAGCAGTTCTTC. Amino acids: CASSMGWGVHYNEQFF.

This sequence joins TRBV30 and TRBJ1-2; D perhaps matches TRBD1 (6 bases). The V end lost 3 bases, the J end lost 4 bases, and 15 bases lay between the germline ends. Germline V gene sequence: CDR1 GTSNPN, CDR2 SVGIG (reference sequence). CDR3 length: 14 residues. CDR3 DNA sequence: TGTGCCTGGAGAGGGACAAGGGGAGCCTATGGCTACACCTTC. Translating it yields CAWRGTRGAYGYTF.

Here the CDR3 DNA reads TGTGCCAGCAGTTACAGGTCCAGGGGTAGCTCCTACGAGCAGTACTTC. Its translation: CASSYRSRGSSYEQYF. The rearrangement joins TRBV6-2 or TRBV6-3 to TRBJ2-7; D is perhaps TRBD1 (6 bases). Between the trimmed V and J ends, which lost 2 bases and 0 bases, there was a span of 14 bases. Germline V gives CDR1 MNHEY, CDR2 SVGEGT. The CDR3 consists of 16 residues.

The gene calls are TRBV18 and TRBJ1-2; D is undetermined. Germline V gene sequence: CDR1 KGHSH, CDR2 LQKENI. V was pared by 0 bases and J by 4 bases, with 9 bases between. The CDR3 has 14 amino acids. The CDR3 sequence is CASSPPEGVYGYTF. The CDR3 DNA reads as TGTGCCAGCTCACCACCGGAGGGCGTCTATGGCTACACCTTC.

The rearrangement joins TRBV24-1 to TRBJ1-4, with 7 bases fitting TRBD1. The CDR3 consists of 15 residues. Trimming at V came to 5 bases and at J to 7 bases, leaving 9 bases not matched to a gene. The germline V gene encodes CDR1 KGHDR and CDR2 SFDVKD. The CDR3 DNA follows: TGTGCCACCAGTGCCCAAAGGGGGCCTAGTGAAAAACTGTTTTTT. Translating gives CATSAQRGPSEKLFF.

The chain recombines TRBV5-8 with TRBJ1-5; possibly TRBD1 for D (5 bases). Trimming took off 4 bases at V and 0 bases at J, with 14 bases between the two ends. This CDR3 has 16 amino acids. Per germline, CDR1 SGHTS and CDR2 YDEGEE. The CDR3 sequence: CASSPRDFYSNQPQHF. In DNA form, the CDR3 reads TGTGCCAGCAGCCCCAGGGACTTTTATAGCAATCAGCCCCAGCATTTT.

The J gene is TRBJ1-3, the V gene TRBV21-1. TRBV21-1 is termed a pseudogene. The CDR3 runs 18 residues. Here the CDR3 DNA reads TGTGCCAGCAGCAATGGATTGGCGGCGGACTTCTCTGGAAACACCATATATTTT. The encoded protein is CASSNGLAADFSGNTIYF.

V usage is TRBV3-1 (or the pseudogene TRBV3-2) and J usage is TRBJ1-5; D is perhaps TRBD1 (6 bases). Deletions cut 2 bases from V and 1 base from J, with 9 bases between. CDR1 and CDR2 from the germline V gene are LGHDT and YNNKEL (reference sequence). This CDR3 has 15 amino acids. The chain's CDR3 is CASSQSGDSNQPQHF. CDR3 in DNA: TGTGCCAGCAGCCAATCAGGGGACAGCAATCAGCCCCAGCATTTT.

The chain links TRBV28 to TRBJ1-2; TRBD1 matches 8 bases. This CDR3 spans 15 amino acids. After removal of 5 bases from V and 4 bases from J, the junction contained 9 bases not matched to a gene. CDR1 and CDR2 (germline): MDHEN, SYDVKM. The CDR3 loop is CASSTSGGAIYGYTF. As DNA, the CDR3 is TGTGCCAGCAGTACGTCAGGGGGCGCGATCTATGGCTACACCTTC.